What follows describes a single T cell receptor beta chain. The antigen is unknown. This sample was taken from a study of identical twins. Germline V gives CDR1 DFQATT, CDR2 SNEGSKA (reference sequence). The CDR3 is 14 amino acids. Trimming took 3 bases from V and 7 from J, leaving 13 bases between them. Template switching added a universal primer site; cDNA carried unique molecular identifiers. TCRdb processed the 5' RACE reads anew with MiXCR; each CDR3 protein has one entry. Of roughly 1.6 million distinct CDR3 sequences detected, about 31% appear once; the ten largest clones hold about 0.27%. Regarding the study as a whole: Fewer insertions were carried by abundant cord blood beta clonotypes, but none was seen in memory repertoires.

This sequence was found in a newborn girl in good health. Sequencing was performed on cord blood. The chain links TRBV20-1 to TRBJ1-6, with TRBD1 as a possible D gene (6 bases). CDR3 amino acids: CSASTRGQNSPLHF. In nucleotides, the CDR3 is TGCAGTGCTAGTACTCGGGGGCAAAATTCACCCCTCCACTTT.